This T cell receptor (beta chain) was recovered during a study of cytomegalovirus exposure and HLA in healthy donors. Notes on the study in general: Exclusion applied to some V segments, including TRBV6-2 and TRBV6-3, as they were indistinguishable. Association of a missense DCLRE1C variant with TCR beta V- and J-gene trimming was reported in a later analysis. Follow-up analysis found HLA locus-dependent TCR association rates, highest for DRB1 and lowest for HLA-C.

Researchers ran the PCR with 60 Vbeta and 13 Jbeta primers. Clones were sequenced by immunoSEQ multiplex PCR, and TCRdb holds only the in-frame ones, with some missing. Of some 100,000 clones in the sample, around 76% are singletons; the top ten hold 4%. Donors showed nominal health when sampled, although they likely had unrecorded immune exposures. Per the germline V gene, CDR1 is SGHRS and CDR2 is YFSETQ. The CDR3 consists of 17 residues. J lost 5 bases, V lost 0 bases, and 11 bases had no gene match. Concerning this clone itself: Its cognate antigen is unknown.

This TCR came from a woman in her 50s in good health and CMV-seropositive. Sample: PBMCs. This sequence joins TRBV5-1 and TRBJ2-5, with 9 bases identical to TRBD2. The CDR3 bases are TGCGCCAGCAGCTTGGCCCCAGCGGGGGGCCGGGGGGAGACCCAGTACTTC. Its protein product is CASSLAPAGGRGETQYF.